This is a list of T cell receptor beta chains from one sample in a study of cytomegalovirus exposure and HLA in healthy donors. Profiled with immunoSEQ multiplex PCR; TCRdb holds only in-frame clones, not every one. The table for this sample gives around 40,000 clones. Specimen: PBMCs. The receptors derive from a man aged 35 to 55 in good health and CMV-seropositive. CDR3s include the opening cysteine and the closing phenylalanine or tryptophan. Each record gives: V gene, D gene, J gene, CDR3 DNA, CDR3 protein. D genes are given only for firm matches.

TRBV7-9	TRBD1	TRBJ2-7	TGTGCCAGCAGGGGGAGGACAGGGGGCGAGGCGCGGTGGTACTTC	CASRGRTGGEARWYF
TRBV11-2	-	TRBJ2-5	TGTGCCAGCAGCTTAACGAGGGAGACCCAGTACTTC	CASSLTRETQYF
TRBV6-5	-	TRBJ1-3	TGTGCCAGCAGTTACCGTCCGACTACGACGGGAAACACCATATATTTT	CASSYRPTTTGNTIYF
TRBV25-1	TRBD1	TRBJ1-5	TGTGCCAGCAGTGAACCAGGGGGCGGACAGCCCCAGCATTTT	CASSEPGGGQPQHF
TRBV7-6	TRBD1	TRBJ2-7	TGTGCCAGCAGCTCCCGACAGGGAAGCGACGAGCAGTACTTC	CASSSRQGSDEQYF
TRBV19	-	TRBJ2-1	TGTGCCAGTAGCGTTACAGGGAACTCAAACAATGAGCAGTTCTTC	CASSVTGNSNNEQFF
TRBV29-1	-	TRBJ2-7	TGCAGCGTTGAGGCTAGCGCGGGCGAGCAGTACTTC	CSVEASAGEQYF
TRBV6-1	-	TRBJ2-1	TGTGCCAGCAGTAGTCGAGTTTCAAACAATGAGCAGTTCTTC	CASSSRVSNNEQFF
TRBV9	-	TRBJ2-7	TGTGCCAGCAGCGTAGGGGGGGAGGCCATCCCCTACGAGCAGTACTTC	CASSVGGEAIPYEQYF
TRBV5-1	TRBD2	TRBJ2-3	TGCGCCAGCAGCGTCCAGCGGGACCCCACAGATACGCAGTATTTT	CASSVQRDPTDTQYF
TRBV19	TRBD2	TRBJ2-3	TGTGCCAGTAGTAAAGGACTAGCGGAATTCTGGACGCAGTATTTT	CASSKGLAEFWTQYF
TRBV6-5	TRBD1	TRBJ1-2	TGTGCCAGCAGTCCCGGGACAGGGGTGTATGGCTACACCTTC	CASSPGTGVYGYTF
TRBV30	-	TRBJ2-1	TGTGCCTGGAGAGCAGCGAATCACAATGAGCAGTTCTTC	CAWRAANHNEQFF
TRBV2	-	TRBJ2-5	TGTGCCAGCAAGAGGGACTCCCAGGGTGGAGAGACCCAGTACTTC	CASKRDSQGGETQYF
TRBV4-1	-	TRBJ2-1	TGCGCCAGCAGCCAAGGACTAGTAGGCGGTGAGCAGTTCTTC	CASSQGLVGGEQFF
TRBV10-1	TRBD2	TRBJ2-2	TGCGCCAGCAGCGGACTAGCGGGAGGTAATTACACCGGGGAGCTGTTTTTT	CASSGLAGGNYTGELFF
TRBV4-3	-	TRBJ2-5	TGCGCCAGCAGCCAAGGGCTTTGGGAGACCCAGTACTTC	CASSQGLWETQYF
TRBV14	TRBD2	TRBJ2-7	TGTGCCAGCAGCCCACGACTTGGGCTAGCGGGAGGGAACGAGCAGTACTTC	CASSPRLGLAGGNEQYF
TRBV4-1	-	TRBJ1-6	TGCGCCAGCAGGAACCGGGACATAGAAGTGAACTCACCCCTCCACTTT	CASRNRDIEVNSPLHF
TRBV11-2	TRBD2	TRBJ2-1	TGTGCCAGCAGCTTGGGGACTAGCGGGACTTACAATGAGCAGTTCTTC	CASSLGTSGTYNEQFF
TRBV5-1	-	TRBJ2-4	TGCGCCAGCAGCCCGACTTCTAGGGAGCGGACCAAAAACATTCAGTACTTC	CASSPTSRERTKNIQYF
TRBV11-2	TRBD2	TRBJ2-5	TGTGCCAGCAGCTTAGATCGGACTAGGGGAAGAGAGACCCAGTACTTC	CASSLDRTRGRETQYF
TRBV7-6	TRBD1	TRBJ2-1	TGTGCCAGCAGCTTAGGAGGTTGGGGTACAGGGGGGAATGAGCAGTTCTTC	CASSLGGWGTGGNEQFF
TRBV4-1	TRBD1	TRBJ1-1	TGCGCCAGCAGCCAGTGGGGGACAGGGCAAAACACTGAAGCTTTCTTT	CASSQWGTGQNTEAFF